These T cell receptor beta chains were read from a single sample in a study of post-analysis software for immune sequencing data. TCRdb reprocessed the PCR reads with MiXCR, giving one entry per CDR3 protein. The top ten hold about 6% of the sample, which has roughly 570,000 distinct CDR3 sequences, 30% to 40% seen once. The sequencing sample was made of blood. The receptors originated from a girl aged 2-17 years with multiple sclerosis. CDR3s include the opening cysteine and the closing phenylalanine or tryptophan. Fields, in order: V gene, CDR3 protein.

>TRBV10-3
CAISGQGADNEQFF
>TRBV12-3/TRBV12-4
CASSPRDSLNQPQHF
>TRBV7-3
CASSLMAGSSYEQYF
>TRBV4-2
CASSQPGLAGGPLETQYF
>TRBV4-1
CASSQGRGGRADTQYF
>TRBV5-1
CASSLGGGGPLQETQYF
>TRBV29-1
CSVRFGTDYGYTF
>TRBV11-2
CASSLPPTNTEAFF
>TRBV20-1
CSAGATGLRHSPLHF
>TRBV5-1
CASSLVTGGVNEQFF
>TRBV5-1
CASSQGTTTYEQYF
>TRBV20-1
CSARTPFGGQETQYF
>TRBV27
CASSSEGAYPPDTQYF
>TRBV21-1
CASRPGDYEETQYF
>TRBV20-1
CSAQGVDWGQSNTGELFF
>TRBV27
CASSSWGQGHQPQHF
>TRBV5-5
CASSTGTRSSTVQETQYF
>TRBV25-1
CASSELPGWGYTF